Here is one T cell receptor beta chain with its context. Sequencing was performed with immunoSEQ multiplex PCR; in TCRdb, only in-frame clones are kept and a portion is missing. In the table there are some 150,000 clones, about nine tenths of which are singletons. This sample was included in a study of blood T cell repertoires in COVID-19. Study overall: The cDNA or gDNA used as material had been derived from T cells, B-cell-depleted T cells, or PBMCs.

The receptor's source is a woman in her 50s with acute or convalescent COVID-19. The sequencing sample was made of peripheral blood.

The CDR3 DNA sequence: TGTGCCAGTAGTATCAGGGTAAGCAATCAGCCCCAGCATTTT. Its translation is CASSIRVSNQPQHF. This chain uses TRBV19 with TRBJ1-5, with D maybe TRBD1 (5 bases). The germline V and J ends were trimmed by 3 bases and 1 base, with 7 bases remaining between them. The V gene's germline CDR1 is LNHDA and CDR2 SQIVND (reference sequence). This CDR3 has 14 residues.